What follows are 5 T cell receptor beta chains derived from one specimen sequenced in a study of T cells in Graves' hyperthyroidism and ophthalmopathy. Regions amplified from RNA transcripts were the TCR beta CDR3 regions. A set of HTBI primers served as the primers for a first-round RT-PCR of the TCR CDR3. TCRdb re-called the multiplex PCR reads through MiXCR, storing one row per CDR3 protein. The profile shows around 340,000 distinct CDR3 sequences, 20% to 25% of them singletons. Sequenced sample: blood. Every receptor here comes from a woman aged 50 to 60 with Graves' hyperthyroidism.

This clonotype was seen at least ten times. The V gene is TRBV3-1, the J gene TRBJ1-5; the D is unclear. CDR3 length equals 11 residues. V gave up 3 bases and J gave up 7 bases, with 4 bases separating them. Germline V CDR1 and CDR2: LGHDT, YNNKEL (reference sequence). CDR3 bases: TGTGCCAGCAGCCACTGCCAGCCCCAGCATTTT. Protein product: CASSHCQPQHF.

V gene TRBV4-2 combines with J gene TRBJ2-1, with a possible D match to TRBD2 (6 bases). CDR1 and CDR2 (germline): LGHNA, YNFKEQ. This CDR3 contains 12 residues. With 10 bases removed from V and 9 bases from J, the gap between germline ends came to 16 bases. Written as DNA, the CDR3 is TGTGCCACGGGGACTGACGGTGGTGAGCAGTTCTTC. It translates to CATGTDGGEQFF.

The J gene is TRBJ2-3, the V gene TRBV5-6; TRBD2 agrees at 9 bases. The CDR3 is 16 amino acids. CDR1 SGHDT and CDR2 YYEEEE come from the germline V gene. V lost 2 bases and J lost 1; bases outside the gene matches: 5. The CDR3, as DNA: TGTGCCAGCAGCTTAATAGCGGGGGCCCGCACAGATACGCAGTATTTT. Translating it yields CASSLIAGARTDTQYF.

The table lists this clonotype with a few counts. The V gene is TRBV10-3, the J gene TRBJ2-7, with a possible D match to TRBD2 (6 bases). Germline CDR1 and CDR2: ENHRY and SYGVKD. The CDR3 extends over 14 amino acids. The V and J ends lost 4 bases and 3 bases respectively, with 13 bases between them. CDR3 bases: TGTGCCATCAGTGGGGGGGTGGCGGGCTACGAGCAGTACTTC. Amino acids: CAISGGVAGYEQYF.

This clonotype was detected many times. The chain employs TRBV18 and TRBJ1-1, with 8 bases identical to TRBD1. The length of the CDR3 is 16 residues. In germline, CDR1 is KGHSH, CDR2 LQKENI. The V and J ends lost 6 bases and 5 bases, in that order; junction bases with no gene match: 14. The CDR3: CASSYQGWTGSTEAFF. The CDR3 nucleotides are TGTGCCAGCTCCTACCAGGGGTGGACAGGGAGTACTGAAGCTTTCTTT.